These 30 T cell receptor beta chains came from one sample sequenced in a study of shared clonotypes between healthy human individuals. The table came from immunoSEQ multiplex PCR; TCRdb's copy has only in-frame clones and leaves some out. In the table there are about 330,000 clones, over 75% of which are singletons. The source material was memory CD8+ T cells sorted from blood. Subset: CD45RO+ cells pooled with CCR7-negative TemRA cells. These receptors were obtained from a man between 18 and 35 years old in good health.

The chain combines TRBV5-4 with TRBJ2-7; TRBD2 is a possible D gene (6 bases). The CDR3 spans 16 residues. Germline CDR1 and CDR2: SGHNT and YYREEE (reference sequence). V was pared by 2 bases and J by 6 bases, with 21 bases between. Here the CDR3 DNA reads TGTGCCAGCAGCTTTTGGCGGAGCGGAGGGATTCCCGAGCAGTACTTC. Amino acid sequence: CASSFWRSGGIPEQYF.

This clone was picked up one time. The genes are TRBV4-3 and TRBJ2-7; 7 positions agree with TRBD2. CDR3 length: 18 amino acids. Germline V gene sequence: CDR1 LGHNA, CDR2 YSLEER. The V and J ends lost 0 bases and 1 base, in that order; junction bases with no gene match: 12. The CDR3 nucleotides read TGCGCCAGCAGCCAAGATCGAGCTCCGCGACTAGCTTCCTACGAGCAGTACTTC. Its protein product is CASSQDRAPRLASYEQYF.

V gene TRBV27 combines with J gene TRBJ2-1; tentatively, D is TRBD1 (6 bases). CDR1 MNHEY and CDR2 SMNVEV come from the germline V gene (reference sequence). The CDR3 is made up of 14 amino acids. With 5 bases removed from V and 2 bases from J, the gap between germline ends came to 10 bases. The CDR3 region has the DNA TGTGCCAGCAGTCTCGACAGGACCTACAATGAGCAGTTCTTC. This sequence encodes CASSLDRTYNEQFF.

The chain is built from TRBV4-3 and TRBJ2-5; the match to TRBD2 covers 13 bases. From germline, CDR1 is LGHNA and CDR2 YSLEER. This CDR3 has 20 residues. The V gene end was trimmed by 1 base and the J gene end by 2 bases; junction bases not matched to a gene: 13. CDR3 in amino acids: CASSQAARQGLAGLQETQYF. CDR3 bases: TGCGCCAGCAGCCAAGCCGCTCGTCAGGGACTAGCGGGACTACAAGAGACCCAGTACTTC.

The V and J genes are TRBV4-1 and TRBJ1-2, with D perhaps TRBD1 (5 bases). Germline CDR1 reads MGHRA; CDR2 reads YSYEKL. The CDR3 sequence is 14 residues long. V gave up 0 bases and J gave up 7 bases, with 12 bases separating them. The CDR3 sequence: CASSQEGLGGGYTF. CDR3 nucleotides: TGCGCCAGCAGCCAAGAGGGACTGGGCGGTGGCTACACCTTC.

As to this clone: One end of the junction fails to match germline, which may point to a read error. This rearrangement joins TRBV15 to TRBJ2-1; 9 bases line up with TRBD1. The CDR3 is 14 amino acids. Germline CDR1 and CDR2: LNHNV and YYDKDF (reference sequence). CDR3: CATSGDRAYNEQFF. In DNA, the CDR3 is TGTGCAACCAGTGGGGACAGGGCCTACAATGAGCAGTTCTTC.

The chain has TRBV5-6 and TRBJ2-7, with 7 bases lining up with TRBD2. The CDR3 is 16 amino acids. Per the germline V gene, CDR1 is SGHDT and CDR2 is YYEEEE. Unmatched junction bases numbered 12, after V lost 3 bases and J lost 3 bases. CDR3 amino acids: CASSSLWEGSHYEQYF. Written as DNA, the CDR3 is TGTGCCAGCAGCTCCTTGTGGGAGGGGAGTCACTACGAGCAGTACTTC.

This rearrangement joins TRBV21-1 to TRBJ2-3; the tabulated D call, TRBD2, remains unverified against the DNA. TRBV21-1 is a known pseudogene. CDR3 length equals 16 residues. The CDR3 protein is CASSISGLAGTDTQYF. The DNA for the CDR3 is TGTGCCAGCAGCATATCGGGACTAGCGGGCACAGATACGCAGTATTTT.

V gene TRBV25-1 combines with J gene TRBJ1-1; D gene ambiguous. Trimming took off 4 bases at V and 1 base at J, with 7 bases between the two ends. This CDR3 has 13 residues. Germline V lookup: CDR1 MGHDK, CDR2 SYGVNS. CDR3: CASSVGANTEAFF. CDR3 bases: TGTGCCAGCAGTGTCGGAGCGAACACTGAAGCTTTCTTT.

This clone was observed a single time. The chain combines TRBV19 with TRBJ1-1; no firm D call. Germline V gene sequence: CDR1 LNHDA, CDR2 SQIVND (reference sequence). The ends were cut back, 3 bases at V and 2 bases at J, with 13 bases in the middle. The CDR3 is 15 residues long. This CDR3 reads CASSIGHIDNTEAFF. The DNA of the CDR3 is TGTGCCAGTAGTATTGGGCACATTGACAACACTGAAGCTTTCTTT.

The V gene is TRBV2, the J gene TRBJ2-3, with D unclear. The CDR3 runs to 16 residues. Germline V gives CDR1 SNHLY, CDR2 FYNNEI. V dropped 3 bases and J dropped 0 bases, with 13 bases sitting between them. As DNA, the CDR3 is TGTGCCAGCAGTGACCATGAACAGACTAGCACAGATACGCAGTATTTT. It encodes CASSDHEQTSTDTQYF.

This chain uses TRBV7-9 with TRBJ2-7; TRBD1 is a possible D gene (6 bases). With 7 bases removed from V and 3 bases from J, the gap between germline ends came to 13 bases. The CDR3 loop spans 13 amino acids. Germline-derived CDR1 and CDR2 are SEHNR and FQNEAQ (reference sequence). The CDR3 reads CASTPGVGYEQYF. In nucleotides, the CDR3 is TGTGCCAGCACTCCAGGGGTGGGCTACGAGCAGTACTTC. Full variable domain (outside the CDR3, taken from reference TRBV7-9 and TRBJ2-7): DTGVSQNPRHKITKRGQNVTFRCDPISEHNRLYWYRQTLGQGPEFLTYFQNEAQLEKSRLLSDRFSAERPKGSFSTLEIQRTEQGDSAMYLCASTPGVGYEQYFGPGTRLTVT.

V and J are TRBV28 and TRBJ2-7; 7 bases line up with TRBD1. CDR1 and CDR2 (germline): MDHEN, SYDVKM. This CDR3 has 13 residues. Trimming cost V 5 bases and J 5 bases; bases outside gene matches: 6. CDR3 coding DNA: TGTGCCAGCAGTGACAGGGTCCCGAACGAGCAGTACTTC. Protein product: CASSDRVPNEQYF.

The V gene is TRBV27, the J gene TRBJ2-3, with 11 bases lining up with TRBD2. This CDR3 is 16 amino acids long. The germline gives CDR1 MNHEY, CDR2 SMNVEV (reference sequence). With 5 bases clipped from V and 2 bases from J, the junction kept 6 bases outside the gene matches. The DNA for the CDR3 is TGTGCCAGCAGTCTTGGGACTAGCGGTTACACAGATACGCAGTATTTT. Protein: CASSLGTSGYTDTQYF.

In this sample, this clone turned up many times. The V and J genes are TRBV29-1 and TRBJ1-2; 9 bases are shared with TRBD1. The V gene end was trimmed by 7 bases and the J gene end by 6 bases; junction bases not matched to a gene: 6. The CDR3 spans 12 residues. Per germline, CDR1 SQVTM and CDR2 ANQGSEA. The CDR3 DNA reads as TGCAGCGCCGGGGACAGGGCGGATGGCTACACCTTC. This codes for CSAGDRADGYTF.

V gene TRBV7-2 combines with J gene TRBJ1-2; the D gene is possibly TRBD1 (6 bases). The germline V gene has CDR1 SGHTA and CDR2 FQGNSA. The CDR3 is 16 amino acids. The germline V and J ends were trimmed by 5 bases and 6 bases, with 22 bases remaining between them. The CDR3 here is CASSPRQAPSLNGYTF. As DNA, the CDR3 is TGTGCCAGCAGCCCCAGACAGGCGCCGTCGCTAAATGGCTACACCTTC.

The V and J genes are TRBV7-8 and TRBJ1-6; TRBD1 is a possible D gene (5 bases). The CDR3 is 14 residues long. CDR1 is SGHVS, CDR2 FQNEAQ, per germline. V was clipped by 3 bases and J by 5 bases, with 8 bases between them. The CDR3 sequence is CASSFRADNSPLHF. CDR3 DNA sequence: TGTGCCAGCAGCTTCAGGGCAGATAATTCACCCCTCCACTTT.

The rearrangement uses TRBV5-1 and TRBJ2-7; the D call may be TRBD1 or TRBD2 (11 bases each). The CDR3 runs to 17 residues. Germline V lookup: CDR1 SGHRS, CDR2 YFSETQ. V dropped 4 bases and J dropped 2 bases, with 22 bases sitting between them. DNA of the CDR3: TGCGCCAGCAGCATTGGGACAGGGGGACTAGCGGCCTACGAGCAGTACTTC. This sequence encodes CASSIGTGGLAAYEQYF.

This chain links TRBV13 with TRBJ2-7; no firm D call. The CDR3 spans 12 residues. Germline values: CDR1 PRHDT, CDR2 FYEKMQ (reference sequence). The V end lost 2 bases, the J end lost 5 bases, and 7 bases lay between the germline ends. CDR3 bases: TGTGCCAGCAGCTTAAATCGGAACGAGCAGTACTTC. Encoded protein: CASSLNRNEQYF. Drawing the rest from reference TRBV13 and TRBJ2-7, the complete variable domain is AAGVIQSPRHLIKEKRETATLKCYPIPRHDTVYWYQQGPGQDPQFLISFYEKMQSDKGSIPDRFSAQQFSDYHSELNMSSLELGDSALYFCASSLNRNEQYFGPGTRLTVT.

This clone was observed a handful of times. Being one base from a much bigger clone, this may be a read error. The sample has other DNA sequences that encode this CDR3 too. The chain employs TRBV7-9 and TRBJ1-2, with TRBD1 matching over 8 bases. Trimming cost V 5 bases and J 6 bases; bases outside gene matches: 5. Germline V lookup: CDR1 SEHNR, CDR2 FQNEAQ (reference sequence). The CDR3 runs to 13 residues. The CDR3, as DNA: TGTGCCAGCAGCGCCAACAGGGGGGATGGCTACACCTTC. It specifies CASSANRGDGYTF.

The chain links TRBV25-1 to TRBJ1-1, with unresolved D. The germline V gene encodes CDR1 MGHDK and CDR2 SYGVNS. Trimming removed 2 bases at V and 4 bases at J, with 5 bases between. The CDR3 loop spans 12 amino acids. The CDR3 region is CASSEASTEAFF. The CDR3 DNA reads TGTGCCAGCAGTGAAGCCTCCACTGAAGCTTTCTTT.

V and J are TRBV7-9 and TRBJ2-7; no clear D gene. The germline V and J ends were trimmed by 5 bases and 3 bases, with 11 bases remaining between them. CDR1 SEHNR and CDR2 FQNEAQ come from the germline V gene (reference sequence). CDR3 size: 13 residues. The CDR3 DNA reads TGTGCCAGCAGCCGCTGGGGATACTACGAGCAGTACTTC. Its protein is CASSRWGYYEQYF.

In its sample, this clone was seen once. Other nucleotide sequences in the sample specify the same CDR3. J is TRBJ2-7 and V is TRBV28; TRBD1 might be the D (6 bases). V dropped 2 bases and J dropped 1 base, with 6 bases sitting between them. Germline CDR1 MDHEN, CDR2 SYDVKM. The CDR3 is made up of 13 amino acids. This CDR3 is CASSLGQSYEQYF. The CDR3 DNA is TGTGCCAGCAGTTTAGGACAGTCCTACGAGCAGTACTTC.

The gene calls are TRBV9 and TRBJ1-2; 8 bases match TRBD1. Germline V gene lookup returns CDR1 SGDLS and CDR2 YYNGEE. V lost 3 bases to trimming and J lost 2 bases; unmatched junction nucleotides: 6. This CDR3 contains 15 residues. As DNA, the CDR3 is TGTGCCAGCAGCGCCGGACAGGGATTCAACTATGGCTACACCTTC. This encodes CASSAGQGFNYGYTF. Based on the CDR3 plus reference TRBV9 and TRBJ1-2, the full variable domain is DSGVTQTPKHLITATGQRVTLRCSPRSGDLSVYWYQQSLDQGLQFLIQYYNGEERAKGNILERFSAQQFPDLHSELNLSSLELGDSALYFCASSAGQGFNYGYTFGSGTRLTVV.

This chain links TRBV30 with TRBJ1-2, with 7 bases matching TRBD1. CDR1 and CDR2 (germline): GTSNPN, SVGIG (reference sequence). The ends lost 2 bases at V and 1 base at J; junction bases unmatched: 4. The CDR3 contains 14 residues. The CDR3 protein is CAWSRQGLNYGYTF. The CDR3 DNA is TGTGCCTGGAGTCGACAGGGACTTAACTATGGCTACACCTTC.

The CDR3 DNA reads as TGTGCCAGCAGTTCCGCTCGGGGGACGGAGACCCAGTACTTC. As protein: CASSSARGTETQYF. The V call is TRBV6-5, the J call TRBJ2-5; perhaps TRBD2 as D (6 bases). The CDR3 is 14 residues long. Per the germline V gene, CDR1 is MNHEY and CDR2 is SVGAGI. V was clipped by 4 bases and J by 5 bases, with 14 bases between them.

The chain has TRBV7-9 and TRBJ2-1, with 9 positions matching TRBD1. CDR1 is SEHNR and CDR2 is FQNEAQ in the germline V gene (reference sequence). This CDR3 is 17 amino acids long. V shed 3 bases and J 0 bases; nucleotides not matched to a gene: 6. The CDR3 DNA sequence: TGTGCCAGCAGCTTCTCGGGACAGGGCGGCTCCTACAATGAGCAGTTCTTC. It specifies CASSFSGQGGSYNEQFF.

As for this clone: A far bigger clonotype differs at one base, so this is likely a read error. Other DNA variants within this sample encode the same CDR3. The chain carries TRBV27 and TRBJ2-7; D unresolved. Germline CDR1 MNHEY, CDR2 SMNVEV (reference sequence). The CDR3 is 13 amino acids. CDR3 DNA: TGTGCCAGCAGTTTGACCGGACCCTACGAGCAATACTTC. Translation gives CASSLTGPYEQYF.

This chain links TRBV6-1 with TRBJ2-7; D unclear. CDR3 length equals 15 residues. V gave up 7 bases and J gave up 5 bases, with 21 bases separating them. Germline CDR1 and CDR2: MNHNS and SASEGT. CDR3 DNA sequence: TGTGCCAGCACCTACGGTGTCCCGAACGAAGACGAGCAGTACTTC. Its protein is CASTYGVPNEDEQYF.

The J gene is TRBJ1-5, the V gene TRBV2, with D perhaps matching TRBD1 (6 bases). Trimming cost V 4 bases and J 3 bases, with 16 bases left between them. The germline CDR1 and CDR2 sequences are SNHLY and FYNNEI. There are 16 residues in the CDR3. CDR3 coding DNA: TGTGCCAGCAGTGCCTACAGGGAATTGAACAATCAGCCCCAGCATTTT. Residues: CASSAYRELNNQPQHF.